A single sample gave rise to the 23 T cell receptor beta chains below, sequenced in a study of OX40 agonist ivuxolimab in advanced cancers. Assay used: immunoSEQ multiplex PCR; TCRdb lists only in-frame clones, some missing. This table holds under 50,000 clones, about 87% found once. This specimen consisted of CD4+ or CD8+ T cells sorted from blood, obtained in a trial of the OX40 agonist ivuxolimab. The source of these receptors is an adult with an advanced solid tumor such as melanoma, head and neck, liver or kidney cancer.

The chain uses TRBV6-6 and TRBJ2-1; D is possibly TRBD2 (6 bases). The germline V gene has CDR1 MNHNY and CDR2 SVGAGI (reference sequence). The length of the CDR3 is 15 residues. V lost 2 bases and J 2 bases, leaving 10 bases between the germline ends. The CDR3, as DNA: TGTGCCAGCAGTTACGTCCGGGAGCCCTACAATGAGCAGTTCTTC. Translated, it gives CASSYVREPYNEQFF.

CDR3 protein: CASCMLGDRETQYF. CDR3 DNA: TGTGCCAGCTGCATGTTAGGTGACCGAGAGACCCAGTACTTC. V and J are TRBV11-2 and TRBJ2-5; the D is unclear. The V gene lost 8 bases and the J gene lost 4 bases, with 17 bases spanning the gap. Germline values: CDR1 SGHAT, CDR2 FQNNGV. This CDR3 contains 14 residues.

This clone showed up just a few times. The chain has TRBV6-1 and TRBJ1-4; 7 nucleotides agree with TRBD1. Trimming took 3 bases from V and 7 from J; bases not matched to a gene: 5. The CDR3 covers 14 residues. Germline V gives CDR1 MNHNS, CDR2 SASEGT. The DNA for the CDR3 is TGTGCCAGCAGTGAGGTGGGACAGCCTGAAAAACTGTTTTTT. Protein sequence: CASSEVGQPEKLFF.

This rearrangement joins TRBV5-1 to TRBJ2-1; tentative D call: TRBD2 (5 bases). Per the germline V gene, CDR1 is SGHRS and CDR2 is YFSETQ. The ends were cut back, 1 base at V and 2 bases at J, with 10 bases in the middle. The CDR3 has 15 amino acids. CDR3 DNA sequence: TGCGCCAGCAGCTTGTTGGGAGACCCCTACAATGAGCAGTTCTTC. This gives the protein CASSLLGDPYNEQFF.

This clone has a handful of counts. The genes are TRBV7-9 and TRBJ2-5, with 8 nucleotides matching TRBD2. V shed 5 bases and J 3 bases; nucleotides not matched to a gene: 11. CDR3 size: 16 residues. CDR1 SEHNR and CDR2 FQNEAQ come from the germline V gene (reference sequence). Here the CDR3 DNA reads TGTGCCAGCAGCCCTCTAGCGGGCAAGGAGAAAGAGACCCAGTACTTC. Encoded protein: CASSPLAGKEKETQYF.

The J gene is TRBJ1-5, the V gene TRBV19; D perhaps matches TRBD1 (6 bases). The CDR3 totals 13 residues. CDR1 is LNHDA, CDR2 SQIVND, per germline (reference sequence). V dropped 9 bases and J dropped 4 bases, with 13 bases sitting between them. This CDR3 reads CASTDRPNQPQHF. CDR3 DNA: TGTGCCAGCACAGACAGGCCGAATCAGCCCCAGCATTTT.

The rearrangement joins TRBV5-1 to TRBJ2-2; D is unresolved. This CDR3 has 14 residues. Germline-derived CDR1 and CDR2 are SGHRS and YFSETQ. Trimming took off 0 bases at V and 0 bases at J, with 3 bases between the two ends. The CDR3 loop is CASSLATNTGELFF. The CDR3, as DNA: TGCGCCAGCAGCTTGGCCACGAACACCGGGGAGCTGTTTTTT.

This clone was detected a few times. The chain links TRBV30 to TRBJ1-1; 8 bases line up with TRBD1. The CDR3 consists of 15 residues. V trimming: 1 base; J trimming: 4 bases; junction bases outside the gene matches: 8. CDR1 and CDR2 (germline): GTSNPN, SVGIG (reference sequence). This CDR3 reads CAWSDTLGQGTEAFF. CDR3 in DNA: TGTGCCTGGAGTGACACCCTTGGACAGGGCACTGAAGCTTTCTTT.

The chain employs TRBV19 and TRBJ2-5, with D possibly being TRBD2 (7 bases). V lost 6 bases, J lost 2 bases, and 10 bases lay in between. Germline-derived CDR1 and CDR2 are LNHDA and SQIVND (reference sequence). CDR3 length: 13 residues. The CDR3 protein is CASREGGQETQYF. CDR3 nucleotides: TGTGCCAGTAGAGAGGGGGGGCAAGAGACCCAGTACTTC.

The V gene is TRBV2, the J gene TRBJ2-7; D might be TRBD1 (6 bases). The CDR3 consists of 14 residues. V lost 6 bases, J lost 4 bases, and 16 bases lay in between. The germline gives CDR1 SNHLY, CDR2 FYNNEI. For the CDR3, the DNA is TGTGCCAGCAGACCACAGGGATTCGTTTACGAGCAGTACTTC. It translates to CASRPQGFVYEQYF.

The genes are TRBV9 and TRBJ2-2, with 11 bases identical to TRBD1. V trimming: 0 bases; J trimming: 5 bases; junction bases outside the gene matches: 3. In germline, CDR1 is SGDLS, CDR2 YYNGEE. The CDR3 contains 16 residues. CDR3 sequence: CASSVEGQGGTGELFF. As DNA, the CDR3 is TGTGCCAGCAGCGTAGAGGGACAGGGGGGGACCGGGGAGCTGTTTTTT.

The chain joins TRBV10-2 to TRBJ1-2; TRBD1 is a possible D gene (6 bases). Trimming left V 6 bases short and J 8 bases short, with 13 bases between. The CDR3 length is 12 residues. The germline gives CDR1 WSHSY, CDR2 SAAADI. The CDR3 loop is CASSENRDGYTF. In DNA, the CDR3 is TGCGCCAGCAGCGAAAACAGGGACGGCTACACCTTC.

The table lists this clone with a count of one. J is TRBJ2-5 and V is TRBV6-4; D perhaps matches TRBD2 (5 bases). CDR1 and CDR2 from the germline V gene are MRHNA and SNTAGT. The CDR3 has 13 residues. The V gene lost 8 bases and the J gene lost 0 bases, with 10 bases spanning the gap. The CDR3 loop reads CASSREYQETQYF. In nucleotides, the CDR3 is TGTGCCAGCTCGAGGGAGTACCAAGAGACCCAGTACTTC.

The genes are TRBV6-1 and TRBJ2-2; 9 bases fit TRBD1. V shed 4 bases, J shed 7 bases, and the junction held 7 bases outside the gene matches. The length of the CDR3 is 15 residues. CDR1 MNHNS and CDR2 SASEGT come from the germline V gene. The CDR3: CASSVRTGAGGELFF. The DNA of the CDR3 is TGTGCCAGCAGTGTACGGACAGGGGCGGGCGGGGAGCTGTTTTTT.

The chain carries TRBV7-6 and TRBJ2-6, with D unclear. The CDR3 spans 16 residues. Germline CDR1 reads SGHVS; CDR2 reads FNYEAQ. V lost 0 bases, J lost 1 base, and 7 bases lay in between. The CDR3 spells CASSLARPSGANVLTF. The CDR3 nucleotides read TGTGCCAGCAGCTTAGCGCGCCCTTCTGGGGCCAACGTCCTGACTTTC.

V gene TRBV2 combines with J gene TRBJ2-5; 7 bases are shared with TRBD2. CDR3 length: 15 amino acids. The J segment lost 2 bases and the V segment lost 5 bases, leaving 8 bases of the junction unmatched. The germline V gene encodes CDR1 SNHLY and CDR2 FYNNEI. The CDR3 DNA reads as TGTGCCAGCAGTCGCTTGGGAGGGCAGCAAGAGACCCAGTACTTC. As protein: CASSRLGGQQETQYF. Variable domain in full (rest from reference TRBV2 and TRBJ2-5): EPEVTQTPSHQVTQMGQEVILRCVPISNHLYFYWYRQILGQKVEFLVSFYNNEISEKSEIFDDQFSVERPDGSNFTLKIRSTKLEDSAMYFCASSRLGGQQETQYFGPGTRLLVL.

This chain connects TRBV6-5 to TRBJ2-5; maybe TRBD2 (5 bases). The J call may be wrong; the DNA end is better matched by TRBJ2-7. CDR1 MNHEY and CDR2 SVGAGI come from the germline V gene. The CDR3 loop spans 14 amino acids. The CDR3 coding sequence is TGTGCCAGCAGTTACCGTCGAGGAGGCTACGAGCAGTACTTC. Translating it yields CASSYRRGGYEQYF.

The chain combines TRBV6-6 with TRBJ2-3; 8 bases map to TRBD2. The length of the CDR3 is 15 residues. From germline, CDR1 is MNHNY and CDR2 SVGAGI (reference sequence). V dropped 3 bases and J dropped 0; count of bases not matched to a gene: 2. CDR3 protein: CASSYASGSTDTQYF. The CDR3 DNA sequence: TGTGCCAGCAGTTATGCTAGCGGGAGCACAGATACGCAGTATTTT.

The chain employs TRBV4-1 and TRBJ2-1; 8 bases match TRBD1. The germline CDR1 and CDR2 sequences are MGHRA and YSYEKL. The CDR3 covers 17 residues. J gave up 7 bases and V 3 bases, and 14 bases lay outside the gene matches. In DNA, the CDR3 is TGCGCCAGCAGCCACCCACGAGGACAGGGCCGAGTGAATGAGCAGTTCTTC. Residues: CASSHPRGQGRVNEQFF.

The CDR3 DNA follows: TGTGCCAGCTCACCGCGACCCGGGACAGGGGTCGCTGGAAACACCATATATTTT. Its translation is CASSPRPGTGVAGNTIYF. The chain employs TRBV18 and TRBJ1-3; 10 positions agree with TRBD1. Germline lookup yields CDR1 KGHSH and CDR2 LQKENI. Trimming at V came to 3 bases and at J to 2 bases, leaving 10 bases not matched to a gene. This CDR3 is built from 18 residues.

The V and J genes are TRBV19 and TRBJ2-1, with TRBD2 identical over 9 bases. After removal of 3 bases from V and 6 bases from J, the junction contained 6 bases not matched to a gene. The CDR3 sequence is 15 residues long. Germline lookup yields CDR1 LNHDA and CDR2 SQIVND (reference sequence). Here the CDR3 reads CASSISRLAVNEQFF. Here the CDR3 DNA reads TGTGCCAGTAGTATCTCCCGACTAGCGGTCAATGAGCAGTTCTTC.

The chain recombines TRBV10-3 with TRBJ2-5, with 11 bases matching TRBD1. The V and J ends lost 0 bases and 5 bases, in that order; junction bases with no gene match: 8. This CDR3 has 17 residues. CDR1 is ENHRY, CDR2 SYGVKD, per germline. CDR3 residues: CAISESRTGGSRETQYF. In nucleotides, the CDR3 is TGTGCCATCAGTGAGTCGAGGACAGGGGGCAGTCGGGAGACCCAGTACTTC.

The V and J genes are TRBV5-5 and TRBJ1-2; D may be TRBD1 (5 bases). V was cut by 0 bases and J by 6 bases, with 15 bases left in between. Germline assignment: CDR1 SGHKS and CDR2 YYEKEE (reference sequence). The CDR3 extends over 15 amino acids. The CDR3 coding sequence is TGTGCCAGCAGCTTGGACGGGACTGCCCAACATGGCTACACCTTC. It encodes CASSLDGTAQHGYTF.